This TCR beta chain was captured by sequencing in a study of cytomegalovirus exposure and HLA in healthy donors. Study summary: As released early, the data held about 85 million unique TCRs from HLA-typed donors. Findings and caveats of the study: Some highly shared sequence variants likely arose as a pipeline artifact. Certain indistinguishable V segments, among them TRBV6-2 and TRBV6-3, were excluded.

This clone was found a few times. No antigen is known for it. The CDR3 extends over 14 amino acids. Germline V gene lookup returns CDR1 SEHNR and CDR2 FQNEAQ (reference sequence). V gave up 4 bases and J gave up 3 bases, with 10 bases separating them. This PCR relied on a set of 60 Vbeta primers and 13 Jbeta primers. TCRdb keeps only in-frame clones here, not all; method: immunoSEQ multiplex PCR. Of 130,000 to 150,000 clones listed, roughly 70% are singletons. The sample taken for sequencing was PBMCs. The V gene is TRBV7-9, the J gene TRBJ2-1, with TRBD2 as a possible D gene (5 bases). This clonotype originated in a middle-aged woman in good health and CMV-seronegative. The CDR3, as DNA: TGTGCCAGCAGCTCGCGCCGGGACTACAATGAGCAGTTCTTC. As protein: CASSSRRDYNEQFF.